These T cell receptor beta chains were read from a single sample in a study of a mutant IDH1 vaccine in newly diagnosed glioma. Generated by immunoSEQ multiplex PCR, the TCRdb table keeps only in-frame clones and is missing some. There are about 40,000 clones in the sample; 90% to 95% occur only once, and around 2.5% lies in the top ten. The antigens these receptors bind are not known. This sample comprised PBMCs, obtained from a glioma patient whose treatment included an IDH1 peptide vaccine. The receptors come from a man aged 50 to 59 with glioma. CDR3s include the opening cysteine and the closing phenylalanine or tryptophan. The D gene is left open where the match is weak. Clone size appears in some rows only: once, few, many, or a class for an expanded clone.

V,J,D,size,length,DNA,CDR3
TRBV5-1,TRBJ1-3,-,-,15,TGCGCCAGCAGCGGTACCTCGAATTCTGGAAACACCATATATTTT,CASSGTSNSGNTIYF
TRBV27,TRBJ2-5,-,-,16,TGTGCCAGCAGTTTAGTCAGTGGGACCCCCACCGAGACCCAGTACTTC,CASSLVSGTPTETQYF
TRBV4-2,TRBJ2-5,TRBD2,-,14,TGTGCCAGCAGCCAAGATGCTAGCGGGGCGACCCAGTACTTC,CASSQDASGATQYF
TRBV5-4,TRBJ2-3,TRBD2,-,14,TGTGCCAGCAGCTTAGCGGGAGGATCAGATACGCAGTATTTT,CASSLAGGSDTQYF
TRBV7-6,TRBJ1-1,-,-,15,TGTGCCAGCAGCCTCAAACTCCGAGGGGACACTGAAGCTTTCTTT,CASSLKLRGDTEAFF
TRBV18,TRBJ1-1,TRBD1,-,16,TGTGCCAGCTCACCACGGTCAGGGGGTCGGTACACTGAAGCTTTCTTT,CASSPRSGGRYTEAFF
TRBV28,TRBJ2-3,TRBD1,-,16,TGTGCCAGCAACACTCAACAGGGGTCTGGCACAGATACGCAGTATTTT,CASNTQQGSGTDTQYF
TRBV27,TRBJ2-7,-,-,15,TGTGCCAGCAGTTTAGCACAGGGCACCCAGGACGAGCAGTACTTC,CASSLAQGTQDEQYF
TRBV5-6,TRBJ2-3,-,-,15,TGTGCCAGCAGCACTCTAATAGGGCGGGGAGATACGCAGTATTTT,CASSTLIGRGDTQYF
TRBV30,TRBJ1-6,TRBD1,-,17,TGTGCCTGGAGCGCTACCCCGCCGACAGGGGCGGGCTCACCCCTCCACTTT,CAWSATPPTGAGSPLHF
TRBV2,TRBJ2-1,-,once,15,TGTGCCAGCAGTGGACTTCTGGGGGCTAACAATGAGCAGTTCTTC,CASSGLLGANNEQFF
TRBV6-5,TRBJ2-7,TRBD2,-,14,TGTGCCAGCAGCAATGGGGGGGTCTCCTACGAGCAGTACTTC,CASSNGGVSYEQYF